Included here is one TCR beta chain sequence, with context. The germline V gene encodes CDR1 MNHEY and CDR2 SMNVEV (reference sequence). V was clipped by 6 bases and J by 14 bases, with 20 bases between them. The CDR3 is 14 amino acids. The data stem from a study of cytomegalovirus exposure and HLA in healthy donors. The PCR had 60 Vbeta and 13 Jbeta primers. Generated by immunoSEQ multiplex PCR, the TCRdb table keeps only in-frame clones and is missing some. The sample has fewer than 65,000 clones, approximately 80% seen once. This chain links TRBV27 with TRBJ1-6; D is undetermined. The specimen was PBMCs. The receptor was derived from a woman between 40 and 55 years old in good health and CMV-seropositive. CDR3 amino acids: CASSLGTHPTALHF. The CDR3 region has the DNA TGTGCCAGCAGCCTAGGAACGCACCCCACTGCCCTCCACTTT.